The clone carrying this T cell receptor (beta chain) was detected only a few times. The antigen remains undetermined. Isolated RNA was reverse transcribed in full, so expressed TCRB transcripts were sequenced. Profiled with immunoSEQ multiplex PCR; TCRdb holds only in-frame clones, not every one. The sample includes some 250,000 clones, less than 35% seen only once; the top ten take 3% to 4%. This CDR3 region has 15 residues. Looked up from germline, CDR1 is SGHDT and CDR2 is YYEEEE. Trimming took off 0 bases at V and 0 bases at J, with 8 bases between the two ends. This specimen comes from a study of beta chain features in type 1 diabetes. Study-level points and caveats: Sequencing of cDNA might inflate the share of cells that strongly express TCR. Significant though moderate, a shortening of TCRB CDR3s appeared in all four CD4+ subsets of Type 1 diabetes patients.

Each population that was sorted was more than 95% pure. Material for sequencing was central memory CD4+ T cells from blood. The chain joins TRBV5-6 to TRBJ2-3, with D possibly being TRBD1 (5 bases). The TCR originated in a man aged 25-45 years in good health. The CDR3 protein is CASSLVGASTDTQYF. The DNA for the CDR3 is TGTGCCAGCAGCTTGGTAGGGGCTAGCACAGATACGCAGTATTTT.